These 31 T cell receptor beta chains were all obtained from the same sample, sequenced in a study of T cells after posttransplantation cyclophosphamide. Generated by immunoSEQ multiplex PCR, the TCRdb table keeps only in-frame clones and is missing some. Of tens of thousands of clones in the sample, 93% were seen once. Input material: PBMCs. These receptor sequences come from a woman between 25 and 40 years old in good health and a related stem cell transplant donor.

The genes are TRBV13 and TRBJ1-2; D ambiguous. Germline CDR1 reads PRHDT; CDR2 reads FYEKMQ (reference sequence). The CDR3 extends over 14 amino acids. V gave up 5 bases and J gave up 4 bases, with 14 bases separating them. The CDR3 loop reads CASSPTMGSYGYTF. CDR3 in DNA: TGTGCCAGCAGCCCGACAATGGGGAGCTATGGCTACACCTTC.

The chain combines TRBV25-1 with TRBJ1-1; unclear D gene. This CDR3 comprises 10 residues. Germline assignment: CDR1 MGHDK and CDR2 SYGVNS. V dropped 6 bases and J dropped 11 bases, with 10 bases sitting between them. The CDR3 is CASRGPVAFF. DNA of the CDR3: TGTGCCAGCAGAGGTCCTGTTGCTTTCTTT.

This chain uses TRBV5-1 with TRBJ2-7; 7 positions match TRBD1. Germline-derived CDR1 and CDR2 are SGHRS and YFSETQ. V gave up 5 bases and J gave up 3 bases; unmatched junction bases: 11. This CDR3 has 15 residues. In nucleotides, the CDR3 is TGCGCCAGCAGGCCCGGGACAGCCCATGACTACGAGCAGTACTTC. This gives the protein CASRPGTAHDYEQYF.

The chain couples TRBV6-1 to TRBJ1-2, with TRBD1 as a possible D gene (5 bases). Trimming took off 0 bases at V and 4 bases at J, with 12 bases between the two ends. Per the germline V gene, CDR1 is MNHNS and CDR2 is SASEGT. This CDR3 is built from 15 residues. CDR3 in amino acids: CASSEALRDGYGYTF. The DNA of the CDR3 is TGTGCCAGCAGTGAAGCTCTGAGGGACGGCTATGGCTACACCTTC.

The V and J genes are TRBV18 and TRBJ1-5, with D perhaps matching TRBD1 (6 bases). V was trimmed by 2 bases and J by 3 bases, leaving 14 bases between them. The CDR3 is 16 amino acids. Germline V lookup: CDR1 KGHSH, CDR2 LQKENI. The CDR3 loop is CASSPNRAGNNQPQHF. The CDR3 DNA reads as TGTGCCAGCTCACCAAACAGGGCAGGGAACAATCAGCCCCAGCATTTT.

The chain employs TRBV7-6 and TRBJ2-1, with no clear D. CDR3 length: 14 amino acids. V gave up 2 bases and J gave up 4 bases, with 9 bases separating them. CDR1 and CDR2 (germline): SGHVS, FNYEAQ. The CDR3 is CASSLTVGYNEQFF. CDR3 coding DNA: TGTGCCAGCAGCTTAACTGTCGGATACAATGAGCAGTTCTTC.

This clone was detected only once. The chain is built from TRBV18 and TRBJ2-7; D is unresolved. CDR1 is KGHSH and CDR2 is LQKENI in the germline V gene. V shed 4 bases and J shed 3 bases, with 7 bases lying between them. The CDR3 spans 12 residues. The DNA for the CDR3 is TGTGCCAGCTCACGGACCTACTACGAGCAGTACTTC. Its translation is CASSRTYYEQYF.

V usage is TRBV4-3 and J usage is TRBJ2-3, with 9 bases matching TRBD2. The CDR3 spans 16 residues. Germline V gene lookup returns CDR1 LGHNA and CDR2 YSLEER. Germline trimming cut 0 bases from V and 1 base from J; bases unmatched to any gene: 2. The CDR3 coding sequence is TGCGCCAGCAGCCAAGAGGCTAGCGGGGGCACAGATACGCAGTATTTT. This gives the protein CASSQEASGGTDTQYF.

This CDR3 reads CASSLESLGGNTIYF. For the CDR3, the DNA is TGTGCCAGCAGCTTGGAGTCACTGGGCGGAAACACCATATATTTT. The J gene is TRBJ1-3, the V gene TRBV7-9; D is uncertain. The ends were cut back, 3 bases at V and 4 bases at J, with 13 bases in the middle. Germline CDR1 reads SEHNR; CDR2 reads FQNEAQ (reference sequence). The CDR3 consists of 15 residues.

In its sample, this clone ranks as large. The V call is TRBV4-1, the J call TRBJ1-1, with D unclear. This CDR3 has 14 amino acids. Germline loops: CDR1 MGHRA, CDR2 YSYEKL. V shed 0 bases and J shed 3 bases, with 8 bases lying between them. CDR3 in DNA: TGCGCCAGCAGCCAAGACAGTTCGGACACTGAAGCTTTCTTT. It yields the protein CASSQDSSDTEAFF.

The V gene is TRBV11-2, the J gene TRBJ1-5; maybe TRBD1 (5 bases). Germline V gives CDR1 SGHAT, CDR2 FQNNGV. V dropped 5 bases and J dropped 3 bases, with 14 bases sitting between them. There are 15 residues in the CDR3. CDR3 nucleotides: TGTGCCAGCAGCATAACCGGGACGAACAATCAGCCCCAGCATTTT. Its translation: CASSITGTNNQPQHF.

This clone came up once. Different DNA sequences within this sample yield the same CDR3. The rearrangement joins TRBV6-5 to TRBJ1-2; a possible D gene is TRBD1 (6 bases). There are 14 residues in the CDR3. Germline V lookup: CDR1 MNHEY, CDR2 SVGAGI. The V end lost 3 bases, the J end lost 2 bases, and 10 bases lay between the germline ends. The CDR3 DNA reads TGTGCCAGCAGTTATGACAGGAAAAACTATGGCTACACCTTC. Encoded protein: CASSYDRKNYGYTF.

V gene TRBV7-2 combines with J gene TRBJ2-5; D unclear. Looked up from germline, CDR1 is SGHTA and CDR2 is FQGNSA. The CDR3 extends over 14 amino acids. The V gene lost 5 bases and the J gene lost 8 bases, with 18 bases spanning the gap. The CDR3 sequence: CASSPLEAGLTQYF. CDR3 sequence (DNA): TGTGCCAGCAGCCCGCTCGAGGCAGGCCTTACCCAGTACTTC.

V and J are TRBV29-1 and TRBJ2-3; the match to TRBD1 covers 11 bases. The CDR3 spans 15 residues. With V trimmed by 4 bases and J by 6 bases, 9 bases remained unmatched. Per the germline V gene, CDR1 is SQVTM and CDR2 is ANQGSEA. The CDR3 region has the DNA TGCAGCGTTGCTCCCGGGACAGGGGGTCGGGATACGCAGTATTTT. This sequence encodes CSVAPGTGGRDTQYF.

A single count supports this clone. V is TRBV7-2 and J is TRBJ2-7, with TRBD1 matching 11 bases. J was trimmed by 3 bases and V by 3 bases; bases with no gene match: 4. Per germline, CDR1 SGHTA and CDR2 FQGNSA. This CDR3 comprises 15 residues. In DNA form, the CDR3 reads TGTGCCAGCAGCTTGGCCGGGACAGGGGGCTACGAGCAGTACTTC. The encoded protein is CASSLAGTGGYEQYF.

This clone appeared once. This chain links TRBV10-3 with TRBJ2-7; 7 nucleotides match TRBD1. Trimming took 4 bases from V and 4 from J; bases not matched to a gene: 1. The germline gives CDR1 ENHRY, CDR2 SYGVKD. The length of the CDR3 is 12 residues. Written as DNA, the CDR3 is TGTGCCATCAGTGGCAGGGGGTACGAGCAGTACTTC. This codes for CAISGRGYEQYF.

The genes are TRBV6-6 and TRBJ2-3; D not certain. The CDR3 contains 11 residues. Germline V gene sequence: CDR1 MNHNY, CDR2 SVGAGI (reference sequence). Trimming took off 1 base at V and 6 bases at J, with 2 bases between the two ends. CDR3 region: CASSYWDTQYF. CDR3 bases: TGTGCCAGCAGTTACTGGGATACGCAGTATTTT.

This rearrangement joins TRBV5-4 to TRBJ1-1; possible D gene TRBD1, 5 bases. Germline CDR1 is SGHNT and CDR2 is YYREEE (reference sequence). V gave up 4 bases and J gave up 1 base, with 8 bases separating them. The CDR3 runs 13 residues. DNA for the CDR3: TGTGCCAGCAGCATAGACAGGAACACTGAAGCTTTCTTT. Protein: CASSIDRNTEAFF.

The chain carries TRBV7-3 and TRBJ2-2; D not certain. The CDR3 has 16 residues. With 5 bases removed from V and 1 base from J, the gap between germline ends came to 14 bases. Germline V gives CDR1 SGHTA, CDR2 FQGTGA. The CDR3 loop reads CASSPQSPGNTGELFF. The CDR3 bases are TGTGCCAGCAGCCCTCAAAGCCCCGGGAACACCGGGGAGCTGTTTTTT.

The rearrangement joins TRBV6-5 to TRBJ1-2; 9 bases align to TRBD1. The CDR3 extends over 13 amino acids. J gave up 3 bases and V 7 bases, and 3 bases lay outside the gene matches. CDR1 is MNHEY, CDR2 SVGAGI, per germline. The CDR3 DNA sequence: TGTGCCAGCAAACGGACAGGGGACTATGGCTACACCTTC. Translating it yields CASKRTGDYGYTF.

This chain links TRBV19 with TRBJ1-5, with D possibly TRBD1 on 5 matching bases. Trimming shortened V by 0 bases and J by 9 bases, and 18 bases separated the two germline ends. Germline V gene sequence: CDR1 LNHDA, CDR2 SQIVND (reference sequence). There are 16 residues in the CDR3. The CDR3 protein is CASSIDPVGGVGPQHF. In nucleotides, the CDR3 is TGTGCCAGTAGTATAGATCCGGTTGGGGGGGTGGGGCCCCAGCATTTT. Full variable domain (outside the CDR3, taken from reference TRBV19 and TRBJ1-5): DGGITQSPKYLFRKEGQNVTLSCEQNLNHDAMYWYRQDPGQGLRLIYYSQIVNDFQKGDIAEGYSVSREKKESFPLTVTSAQKNPTAFYLCASSIDPVGGVGPQHFGDGTRLSIL.

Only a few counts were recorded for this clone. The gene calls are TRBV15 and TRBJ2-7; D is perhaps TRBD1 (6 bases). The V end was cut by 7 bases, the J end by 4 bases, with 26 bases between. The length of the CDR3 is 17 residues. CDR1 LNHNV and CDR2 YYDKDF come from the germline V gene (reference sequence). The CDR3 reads CATTEGVGVRMRYEQYF. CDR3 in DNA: TGTGCCACCACCGAGGGGGTTGGCGTGCGAATGCGTTACGAGCAGTACTTC. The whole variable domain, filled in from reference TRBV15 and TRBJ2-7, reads DAMVIQNPRYQVTQFGKPVTLSCSQTLNHNVMYWYQQKSSQAPKLLFHYYDKDFNNEADTPDNFQSRRPNTSFCFLDIRSPGLGDTAMYLCATTEGVGVRMRYEQYFGPGTRLTVT.

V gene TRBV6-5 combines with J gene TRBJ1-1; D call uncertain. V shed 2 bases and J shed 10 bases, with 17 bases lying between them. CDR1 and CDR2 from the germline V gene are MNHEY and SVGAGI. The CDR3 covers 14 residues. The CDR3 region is CASSYDGSTLSAFF. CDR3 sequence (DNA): TGTGCCAGCAGTTACGATGGCAGCACTTTGTCAGCTTTCTTT.

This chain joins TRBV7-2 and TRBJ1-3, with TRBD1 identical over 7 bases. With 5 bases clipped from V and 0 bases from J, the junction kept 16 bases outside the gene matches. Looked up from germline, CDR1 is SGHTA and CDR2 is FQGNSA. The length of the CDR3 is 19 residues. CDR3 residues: CASSLTISKTGSSGNTIYF. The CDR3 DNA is TGTGCCAGCAGCCTTACAATTTCTAAGACAGGGAGCTCTGGAAACACCATATATTTT.

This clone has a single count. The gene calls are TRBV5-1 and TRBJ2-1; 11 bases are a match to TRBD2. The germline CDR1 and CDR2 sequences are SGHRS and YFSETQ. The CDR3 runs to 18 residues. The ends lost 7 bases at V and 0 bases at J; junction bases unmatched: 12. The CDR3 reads CASQVLAGGRSSYNEQFF. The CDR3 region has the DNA TGCGCCAGCCAGGTCCTAGCGGGGGGCCGTAGCTCCTACAATGAGCAGTTCTTC.

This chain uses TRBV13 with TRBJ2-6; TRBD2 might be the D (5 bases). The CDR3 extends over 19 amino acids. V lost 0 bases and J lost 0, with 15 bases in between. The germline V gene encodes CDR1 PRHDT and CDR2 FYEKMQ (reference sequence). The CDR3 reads CASSLGYASWSSGANVLTF. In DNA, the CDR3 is TGTGCCAGCAGCTTAGGATATGCTAGCTGGAGCTCTGGGGCCAACGTCCTGACTTTC.

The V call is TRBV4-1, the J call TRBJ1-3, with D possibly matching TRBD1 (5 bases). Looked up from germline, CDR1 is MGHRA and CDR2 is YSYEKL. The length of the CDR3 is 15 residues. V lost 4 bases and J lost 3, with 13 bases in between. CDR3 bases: TGCGCCAGCAGCCCGGGACTGCCTATTGGAAACACCATATATTTT. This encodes CASSPGLPIGNTIYF.

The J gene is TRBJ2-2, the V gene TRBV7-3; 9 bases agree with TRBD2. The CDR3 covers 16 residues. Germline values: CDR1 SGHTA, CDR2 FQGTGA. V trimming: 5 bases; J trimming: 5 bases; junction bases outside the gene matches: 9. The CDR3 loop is CASSDKRGVSTGELFF. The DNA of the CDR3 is TGTGCCAGCAGCGACAAGCGGGGGGTGTCGACCGGGGAGCTGTTTTTT.

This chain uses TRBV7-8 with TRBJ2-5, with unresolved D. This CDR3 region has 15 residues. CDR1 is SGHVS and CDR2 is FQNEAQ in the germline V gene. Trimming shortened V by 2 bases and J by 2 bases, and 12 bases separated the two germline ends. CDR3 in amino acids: CASSLSSGSQETQYF. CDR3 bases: TGTGCCAGCAGCTTATCTTCCGGCAGTCAAGAGACCCAGTACTTC.

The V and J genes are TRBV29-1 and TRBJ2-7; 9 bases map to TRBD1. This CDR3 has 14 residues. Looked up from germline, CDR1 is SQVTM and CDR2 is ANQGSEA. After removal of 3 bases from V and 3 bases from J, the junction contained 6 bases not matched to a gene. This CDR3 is CSVDDSGQGYEQYF. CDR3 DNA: TGCAGCGTTGATGATTCGGGACAGGGCTACGAGCAGTACTTC.

Here the CDR3 reads CASRGTGWGNSPLHF. The CDR3 bases are TGTGCCAGCAGAGGGACAGGCTGGGGTAATTCACCCCTCCACTTT. The rearrangement joins TRBV27 to TRBJ1-6; 8 nucleotides agree with TRBD1. Germline values: CDR1 MNHEY, CDR2 SMNVEV (reference sequence). With 6 bases clipped from V and 6 bases from J, the junction kept 7 bases outside the gene matches. This CDR3 spans 15 amino acids.